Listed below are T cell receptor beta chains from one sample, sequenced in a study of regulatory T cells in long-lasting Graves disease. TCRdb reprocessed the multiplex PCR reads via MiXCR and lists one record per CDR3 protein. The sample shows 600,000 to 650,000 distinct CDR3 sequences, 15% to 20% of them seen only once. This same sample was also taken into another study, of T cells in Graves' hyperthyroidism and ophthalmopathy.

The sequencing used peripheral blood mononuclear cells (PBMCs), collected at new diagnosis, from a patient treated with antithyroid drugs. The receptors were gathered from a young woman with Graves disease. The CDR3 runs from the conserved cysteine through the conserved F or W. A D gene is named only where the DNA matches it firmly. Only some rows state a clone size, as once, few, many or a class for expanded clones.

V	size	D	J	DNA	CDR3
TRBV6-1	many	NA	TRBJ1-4	TGTGCCAGCGCCCGGTCTGAGAAACTGTTTTTT	CASARSEKLFF
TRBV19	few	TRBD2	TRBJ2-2	TGTGCCAGTACCCGCTGGACTAGCGGGAGACCCTCCGGGGAGCTGTTTTTT	CASTRWTSGRPSGELFF
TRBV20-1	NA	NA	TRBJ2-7	TGCAGTGCTAGGAATCCAGGCTACTACGAGCAGTACTTC	CSARNPGYYEQYF
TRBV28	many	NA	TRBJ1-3	TGTGCCAGCAGTACTCTCGTCCCAGGGTACACCATATATTTT	CASSTLVPGYTIYF
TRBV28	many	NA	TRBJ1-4	TGTGCCAGCAGTTTACTAAATGAAAAACTGTTTTTT	CASSLLNEKLFF
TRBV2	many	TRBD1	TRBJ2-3	TGTGCCAGCAGTGCAGGGGGCAAGATCACAGATACGCAGTATTTT	CASSAGGKITDTQYF
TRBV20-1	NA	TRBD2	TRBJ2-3	TGCAGTGCTAGAAAGGGGTTAGCGGGAGGGCCTAACCCAGATACGCAGTATTTT	CSARKGLAGGPNPDTQYF
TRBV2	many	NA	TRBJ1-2	TGTGCCAGCCGGACAGCAACTAACTATGGCTACACCTTC	CASRTATNYGYTF
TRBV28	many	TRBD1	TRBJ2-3	TGTGCCAGCAGTTTCGGCAGGGGGCGACCAGATACGCAGTATTTT	CASSFGRGRPDTQYF
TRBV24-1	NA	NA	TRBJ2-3	TGTGCCACCAGTACCGGGCTCGGGAACACAGATACGCAGTATTTT	CATSTGLGNTDTQYF
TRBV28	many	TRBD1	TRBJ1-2	TGTGCCAGCAGTGCATCGCCGGGACAGGGGGACTATGGCTACACCTTC	CASSASPGQGDYGYTF
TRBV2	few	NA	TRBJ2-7	TGTGCCAGCAGGACTGACCGCAGGAGAATTTACGAGCAGTACTTC	CASRTDRRRIYEQYF
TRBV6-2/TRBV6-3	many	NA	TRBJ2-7	TGTGCCAGCAGTTACCCGACTTACGAGCAGTACTTC	CASSYPTYEQYF
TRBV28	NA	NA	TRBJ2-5	TGTGCCAGCAGTTCCAGGAACCAAGAGACCCAGTACTTC	CASSSRNQETQYF
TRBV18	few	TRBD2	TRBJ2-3	TGTGCCAGCTCACCAACGACTAGCGGGAGCTCAGATACGCAGTATTTT	CASSPTTSGSSDTQYF
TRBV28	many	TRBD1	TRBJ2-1	TGTGCCAGCGACAAAGAGGGGGCCAATAGCGAGCAGTTCTTC	CASDKEGANSEQFF
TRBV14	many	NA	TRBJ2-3	TGTGCCAGCAGCCAGGGACTCCGCCGCACAGATACGCAGTATTTT	CASSQGLRRTDTQYF
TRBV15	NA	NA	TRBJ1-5	TGTGCCACCAGGGGGGGTATCGATCAGCCCCAGCATTTT	CATRGGIDQPQHF
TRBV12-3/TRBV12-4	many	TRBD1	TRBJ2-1	TGTGCCAGCAGTGAAGCTGACAGGGCATCTTCATACAATGAGCAGTTCTTC	CASSEADRASSYNEQFF
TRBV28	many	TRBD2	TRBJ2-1	TGTGCCAGCAGTTTAACGGCGGGAGCCAATGAGCAGTTCTTC	CASSLTAGANEQFF
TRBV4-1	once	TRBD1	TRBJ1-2	TGCGCCAGCAGCCAAGAAGGGACAGGGATCTATGGCTACACCTTC	CASSQEGTGIYGYTF
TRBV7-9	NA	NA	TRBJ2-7	TGTGCCAGCAGACATGGAGGAAGCGCGTACTACGAGCAGTACTTC	CASRHGGSAYYEQYF
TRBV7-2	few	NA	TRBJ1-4	TGTGCCAGCAGCTTAGCTCCGAGGGAGAGTAATGAAAAACTGTTTTTT	CASSLAPRESNEKLFF
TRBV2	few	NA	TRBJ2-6	TGTGCCGGTCATTCTGGGGCCAACGTCCTGACTTTC	CAGHSGANVLTF
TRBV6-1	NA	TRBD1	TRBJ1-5	TGTGCCAGCAGTCTGGACAGGCCGAGCAATCAGCCCCAGCATTTT	CASSLDRPSNQPQHF
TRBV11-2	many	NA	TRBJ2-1	TGTGCCAGCGTCGGGTCGGCAGAAGCCAAGAATGAGCAGTTCTTC	CASVGSAEAKNEQFF
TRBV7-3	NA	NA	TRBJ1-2	TGTGCCAGCGGAATGCCAAACTATGGCTACACCTTC	CASGMPNYGYTF
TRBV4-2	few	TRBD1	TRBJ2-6	TGTGCCAGCAGCCAGGACAGGGGCTTGTCTGGGGCCAACGTCCTGACTTTC	CASSQDRGLSGANVLTF
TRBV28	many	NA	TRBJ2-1	TGTGCCAGCAGACAAACAGGGTGGCCAGGGAATGAGCAGTTCTTC	CASRQTGWPGNEQFF
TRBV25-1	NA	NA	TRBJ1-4	TGTGCCAGCAGTGAGCAAAGGGGGGGTCGGGCTAATGAAAAACTGTTTTTT	CASSEQRGGRANEKLFF